Shown below are 14 T cell receptor beta chains from a single sample sequenced in a study of T cell responses to AZD1222 COVID-19 vaccine. TCRdb keeps only in-frame clones here, not all; method: immunoSEQ multiplex PCR. The table lists some 99,000 clones, roughly 88% of them singletons. Sequenced material: peripheral blood, taken on day 0 of AZD1222 vaccination. The source is an adult in good health.

The chain employs TRBV14 and TRBJ1-2, with D possibly TRBD1 on 5 matching bases. CDR1 is SGHDN and CDR2 is FVKESK in the germline V gene. V lost 0 bases and J lost 0, with 11 bases in between. The CDR3 loop spans 16 amino acids. The CDR3 protein is CASSQDWQGANYGYTF. In nucleotides, the CDR3 is TGTGCCAGCAGCCAAGATTGGCAGGGAGCTAACTATGGCTACACCTTC.

This clone has only a few counts. The chain couples TRBV6-5 to TRBJ2-2, with a possible D match to TRBD1 (6 bases). Germline lookup yields CDR1 MNHEY and CDR2 SVGAGI. The CDR3 has 14 residues. Trimming pared 1 base from V and 4 bases from J, leaving 7 bases between. CDR3 protein: CASSYLGGTGELFF. The CDR3 nucleotides read TGTGCCAGCAGTTACTTAGGGGGCACCGGGGAGCTGTTTTTT.

The J gene is TRBJ1-1, the V gene TRBV3-1 (or the pseudogene TRBV3-2); D perhaps matches TRBD1 (6 bases). The CDR3 spans 13 residues. Germline CDR1 reads LGHDT; CDR2 reads YNNKEL (reference sequence). Trimming took 4 bases from V and 3 from J, leaving 9 bases between them. As DNA, the CDR3 is TGTGCCAGCAGCCTCGGGGGCCACACTGAAGCTTTCTTT. Translated, it gives CASSLGGHTEAFF.

This rearrangement joins TRBV10-2 to TRBJ1-5, with 7 bases identical to TRBD1. CDR3 size: 16 residues. V shed 0 bases and J 7 bases; nucleotides not matched to a gene: 9. Germline-derived CDR1 and CDR2 are WSHSY and SAAADI. CDR3 nucleotides: TGCGCCAGCAGTGAGTCGATCGGCAGGGGGGGGCAGCCCCAGCATTTT. Residues: CASSESIGRGGQPQHF.

V gene TRBV19 combines with J gene TRBJ1-5, with no clear D. The CDR3 is made up of 15 amino acids. The germline gives CDR1 LNHDA, CDR2 SQIVND (reference sequence). V lost 3 bases and J lost 7, with 16 bases in between. For the CDR3, the DNA is TGTGCCAGTAGTATCCCCGGACCGGGCGTACAGCCCCAGCATTTT. Encoded protein: CASSIPGPGVQPQHF.

V is TRBV24-1 and J is TRBJ2-3; 8 bases are shared with TRBD2. There are 17 residues in the CDR3. V trimming: 6 bases; J trimming: 7 bases; junction bases outside the gene matches: 17. CDR1 and CDR2 from the germline V gene are KGHDR and SFDVKD. The CDR3 coding sequence is TGTGCCACCAGTTCGGGGCTAGGTGGTAGCGGGGAAAATACGCAGTATTTT. This codes for CATSSGLGGSGENTQYF.

The chain has TRBV6-2 or TRBV6-3 and TRBJ1-2; 8 nucleotides line up with TRBD1. Germline loops: CDR1 MNHEY, CDR2 SVGEGT. Losses at the gene ends were 6 bases for V and 5 bases for J; bases not matched to a gene: 11. The CDR3 totals 15 residues. This CDR3 is CASSPTGAFGYGYTF. The CDR3 DNA reads as TGTGCCAGCAGCCCGACAGGGGCCTTCGGTTATGGCTACACCTTC.

Remarks on this clone: Within the sample, other DNA sequences also encode this same CDR3. V is TRBV5-1 and J is TRBJ2-1, with D possibly TRBD1 on 5 matching bases. This CDR3 is 13 amino acids long. Germline assignment: CDR1 SGHRS and CDR2 YFSETQ. Between the trimmed V and J ends, which lost 0 bases and 5 bases, there was a span of 6 bases. The CDR3 nucleotides are TGCGCCAGCAGCTTGGCAGGGAACAATGAGCAGTTCTTC. The encoded protein is CASSLAGNNEQFF.

V usage is TRBV7-6 and J usage is TRBJ2-1, with unresolved D. From germline, CDR1 is SGHVS and CDR2 FNYEAQ. Trimming shortened V by 5 bases and J by 0 bases, and 23 bases separated the two germline ends. The CDR3 sequence is 19 residues long. CDR3 sequence reads: CASSPLTQVTRSSYNEQFF. Written as DNA, the CDR3 is TGTGCCAGCAGCCCGCTTACTCAGGTGACTCGGAGCTCCTACAATGAGCAGTTCTTC.

The chain uses TRBV18 and TRBJ1-4; TRBD1 aligns across 11 bases. V trimming: 4 bases; J trimming: 3 bases; junction bases outside the gene matches: 10. The CDR3 consists of 18 residues. Germline V gene lookup returns CDR1 KGHSH and CDR2 LQKENI. In DNA form, the CDR3 reads TGTGCCAGCTCACTCCGGACAGGGGGCCCAGTCGCTAATGAAAAACTGTTTTTT. It codes for CASSLRTGGPVANEKLFF. The whole variable domain, filled in from reference TRBV18 and TRBJ1-4, reads NAGVMQNPRHLVRRRGQEARLRCSPMKGHSHVYWYRQLPEEGLKFMVYLQKENIIDESGMPKERFSAEFPKEGPSILRIQQVVRGDSAAYFCASSLRTGGPVANEKLFFGSGTQLSVL.

The count of this clone is one. This chain links TRBV5-4 with TRBJ2-5, with 8 bases fitting TRBD1. Germline V gene data show CDR1 as SGHNT and CDR2 as YYREEE (reference sequence). The ends lost 0 bases at V and 5 bases at J; junction bases unmatched: 6. CDR3 size: 15 residues. In DNA form, the CDR3 reads TGTGCCAGCAGCTTGGGACAGGGGCCCCGGGAGACCCAGTACTTC. It specifies CASSLGQGPRETQYF.

J is TRBJ1-1 and V is TRBV27; tentatively, D is TRBD1 (6 bases). The CDR3 extends over 13 amino acids. From germline, CDR1 is MNHEY and CDR2 SMNVEV (reference sequence). V lost 3 bases and J lost 5, with 10 bases in between. Here the CDR3 reads CASSFHRGTEAFF. Here the CDR3 DNA reads TGTGCCAGCAGTTTCCATAGGGGGACTGAAGCTTTCTTT.

The gene calls are TRBV20-1 and TRBJ1-5; D remains ambiguous. This CDR3 has 13 residues. V was trimmed by 3 bases and J by 3 bases, leaving 9 bases between them. Germline-derived CDR1 and CDR2 are DFQATT and SNEGSKA (reference sequence). The CDR3 loop is CSASVPFNQPQHF. The CDR3 DNA reads as TGCAGTGCTAGTGTTCCGTTCAATCAGCCCCAGCATTTT.

The rearrangement uses TRBV18 and TRBJ2-1; maybe TRBD1 (6 bases). V was pared by 6 bases and J by 10 bases, with 13 bases between. This CDR3 comprises 12 residues. Germline V lookup: CDR1 KGHSH, CDR2 LQKENI. This chain's CDR3 is CASSYRVGEQFF. Written as DNA, the CDR3 is TGTGCCAGCTCCTACAGGGTTGGGGAGCAGTTCTTC.